This TCR beta chain derives from a study of Graves' ophthalmopathy and Graves' hyperthyroidism. Study-level information: No treatment had been given when peripheral blood was collected at initial diagnosis.

Amplified TCR beta CDR3 regions were obtained using RNA transcripts as template. A first-round RT-PCR used HTBI primers, followed by a second-round multiplex PCR. Using its own MiXCR run on the multiplex PCR reads, TCRdb lists one record per CDR3 protein. The sample lists hundreds of thousands of distinct CDR3 sequences; around a fifth were seen once. The authors used Ficoll-Paque density gradient centrifugation to separate PBMCs. The input was around 10 ml of fresh peripheral blood. The V segment lost 1 base and the J segment 2 bases; nucleotides outside the gene matches: 2. Germline loops: CDR1 MNHNS, CDR2 SASEGT. This CDR3 contains 15 residues. This clonotype turned up a few times.

The clonotype originates from a woman aged 18-29 years with stable Graves' hyperthyroidism. Some clones in this sample may be carry-over from other donors' samples. The chain uses TRBV6-1 and TRBJ2-7, with TRBD2 identical over 10 bases. What was sequenced was peripheral blood. The CDR3 DNA is TGTGCCAGCAGTGAAGGGACTAGCGGTCCCTACGAGCAGTACTTC. Translation gives CASSEGTSGPYEQYF.